One and the same sample provided the 27 T cell receptor beta chains below, sequenced in a study of blood T cells in healthy people across ages. Through a sample-barcoded 5' primer and a J-beta primer mix, a second PCR was run for roughly 7 to 12 cycles. TCRdb re-analysed the 5' RACE reads in MiXCR, keeping a single row per CDR3 protein. This sample yields about 1,500,000 distinct CDR3 sequences, of which about 40% are seen a single time; around 8% belongs to the top ten. The sample taken for sequencing was blood. These receptor sequences come from a woman under 30 in good health.

This clonotype was seen a few times. V is TRBV27 and J is TRBJ2-1, with a weak D call TRBD2 (5 bases). Deletions cut 5 bases from V and 0 bases from J, with 11 bases between. Germline lookup yields CDR1 MNHEY and CDR2 SMNVEV (reference sequence). The CDR3 spans 15 residues. The CDR3 loop is CASSAGLYSYNEQFF. In nucleotides, the CDR3 is TGTGCCAGCAGTGCAGGACTGTACTCCTACAATGAGCAGTTCTTC.

This clonotype was seen only a few times. The chain recombines TRBV18 with TRBJ2-3; D ambiguous. This CDR3 contains 15 residues. Germline CDR1 and CDR2: KGHSH and LQKENI. V was clipped by 6 bases and J by 2 bases, with 15 bases between them. The CDR3 reads CASSPSGQNTDTQYF. In DNA form, the CDR3 reads TGTGCCAGCTCCCCCTCGGGCCAGAACACAGATACGCAGTATTTT.

CDR3 region: CASRVEGKEQFF. CDR3 in DNA: TGTGCCAGCAGAGTCGAGGGAAAGGAGCAGTTCTTC. This chain uses TRBV6-1 with TRBJ2-1, with D tentatively TRBD2 (5 bases). Germline V lookup: CDR1 MNHNS, CDR2 SASEGT. V shed 6 bases and J shed 10 bases, with 13 bases lying between them. The CDR3 length is 12 residues.

This clonotype was observed a few times. V is TRBV20-1 and J is TRBJ1-1; D might be TRBD1 (5 bases). The CDR3 sequence is 13 residues long. Trimming stripped 2 bases from V and 5 bases from J, with 12 bases between. CDR1 DFQATT and CDR2 SNEGSKA come from the germline V gene (reference sequence). The CDR3 sequence: CSARPRAGTEAFF. In DNA form, the CDR3 reads TGCAGTGCTAGACCCAGGGCCGGGACTGAAGCTTTCTTT.

The rearrangement uses TRBV6-5 and TRBJ1-2; D is uncertain. Trimming took off 2 bases at V and 7 bases at J, with 17 bases between the two ends. In germline, CDR1 is MNHEY, CDR2 SVGAGI. The CDR3 consists of 15 residues. In nucleotides, the CDR3 is TGTGCCAGCAGTTACGAGCCGGTTCCCGACGGTGGCTACACCTTC. Encoded protein: CASSYEPVPDGGYTF.

The genes are TRBV3-1 and TRBJ2-7, with 7 positions matching TRBD1. The CDR3 has 12 residues. The V and J ends lost 7 bases and 6 bases, in that order; junction bases with no gene match: 6. Looked up from germline, CDR1 is LGHDT and CDR2 is YNNKEL (reference sequence). CDR3 in amino acids: CASTRQGGEQYF. Written as DNA, the CDR3 is TGTGCCAGCACCCGACAGGGCGGCGAGCAGTACTTC.

The CDR3 bases are TGTGCCAGCAGCTTAGAGCTGTCGACCTACAATGAGCAGTTCTTC. This gives the protein CASSLELSTYNEQFF. The chain employs TRBV11-2 and TRBJ2-1, with D hard to call. The CDR3 runs to 15 residues. V dropped 0 bases and J dropped 2 bases, with 8 bases sitting between them. Germline V CDR1 and CDR2: SGHAT, FQNNGV.

This clonotype was seen once. The chain links TRBV2 to TRBJ2-3, with 10 bases matching TRBD2. Germline V lookup: CDR1 SNHLY, CDR2 FYNNEI. The CDR3 totals 15 residues. V lost 7 bases to trimming and J lost 3 bases; unmatched junction nucleotides: 7. Written as DNA, the CDR3 is TGTGCCAGCAATTACCGAGCGGGGGGGACAGATACGCAGTATTTT. Its protein product is CASNYRAGGTDTQYF. The entire variable domain, with the rest obtained from reference TRBV2 and TRBJ2-3, is as follows: EPEVTQTPSHQVTQMGQEVILRCVPISNHLYFYWYRQILGQKVEFLVSFYNNEISEKSEIFDDQFSVERPDGSNFTLKIRSTKLEDSAMYFCASNYRAGGTDTQYFGPGTRLTVL.

This clonotype was seen just once. The chain uses TRBV2 and TRBJ2-2; the D gene is possibly TRBD1 (6 bases). This CDR3 region has 11 residues. Deletions cut 6 bases from V and 12 bases from J, with 11 bases between. From germline, CDR1 is SNHLY and CDR2 FYNNEI. CDR3 protein: CASSTGLQLFF. Written as DNA, the CDR3 is TGTGCCAGCAGCACAGGGTTGCAGCTGTTTTTT.

In its sample, this clonotype was seen once. The chain couples TRBV2 to TRBJ1-1, with D possibly being TRBD1 (6 bases). CDR3 length: 15 residues. With 2 bases removed from V and 6 bases from J, the gap between germline ends came to 16 bases. Germline V gene data show CDR1 as SNHLY and CDR2 as FYNNEI. CDR3: CASSENHRVGAEAFF. For the CDR3, the DNA is TGTGCCAGCAGTGAAAACCACAGGGTGGGGGCTGAAGCTTTCTTT.

Notes on this clonotype: This may be a read error: a much more frequent sequence differs by one nucleotide. The chain combines TRBV29-1 with TRBJ2-1; 8 bases align to TRBD2. CDR1 is SQVTM, CDR2 ANQGSEA, per germline. The CDR3 has 15 residues. CDR3 DNA sequence: TGCAGCGTTGAAACGGCGGGGGGAGCCTACAATGGGCAGTTCTTC. Translating gives CSVETAGGAYNGQFF.

This clonotype came up a few times. The germline gene is not matched at one end of the junction; a read error may be the cause. This chain joins TRBV7-7 and TRBJ2-1; 7 bases are shared with TRBD1. The CDR3 is 14 residues long. Germline lookup yields CDR1 SSHAT and CDR2 FNYEAQ (reference sequence). CDR3 sequence: CASSSDRLGDEQFF. CDR3 coding DNA: TGTGCTAGCAGCTCGGACAGGCTAGGGGATGAGCAGTTCTTC.

This rearrangement joins TRBV20-1 to TRBJ2-2; D unclear. The CDR3 runs 11 residues. CDR1 is DFQATT and CDR2 is SNEGSKA in the germline V gene (reference sequence). Between the trimmed V and J ends, which lost 5 bases and 7 bases, there was a span of 8 bases. CDR3 sequence: CSASDRGELFF. CDR3 in DNA: TGCAGTGCTTCCGACCGCGGGGAGCTGTTTTTT.

This chain connects TRBV6-6 to TRBJ2-1, with 9 bases fitting TRBD1. Germline loops: CDR1 MNHNY, CDR2 SVGAGI (reference sequence). V lost 2 bases to trimming and J lost 4 bases; unmatched junction nucleotides: 6. This CDR3 contains 16 residues. In DNA form, the CDR3 reads TGTGCCAGCAGTTACATGGACAGGGGCCCTTACAATGAGCAGTTCTTC. It specifies CASSYMDRGPYNEQFF.

The J gene is TRBJ2-2, the V gene TRBV2; TRBD1 might be the D (6 bases). The V end lost 4 bases, the J end lost 0 bases, and 6 bases lay between the germline ends. Germline-derived CDR1 and CDR2 are SNHLY and FYNNEI. The CDR3 covers 14 residues. CDR3 sequence reads: CASSGGPNTGELFF. CDR3 sequence (DNA): TGTGCCAGCAGTGGGGGGCCGAACACCGGGGAGCTGTTTTTT.

This chain uses TRBV10-1 with TRBJ2-3, with D possibly TRBD2 on 5 matching bases. The V end was cut by 6 bases, the J end by 3 bases, with 16 bases between. In germline, CDR1 is WNHNN, CDR2 SYGVQD (reference sequence). This CDR3 is built from 15 residues. For the CDR3, the DNA is TGCGCCAGCAGCCAGAGTACCCCGGGAACAGATACGCAGTATTTT. This codes for CASSQSTPGTDTQYF.

This rearrangement joins TRBV7-8 to TRBJ1-6; maybe TRBD1 (5 bases). The V end lost 4 bases, the J end lost 7 bases, and 17 bases lay between the germline ends. This CDR3 region has 16 residues. Germline CDR1 is SGHVS and CDR2 is FQNEAQ. In DNA form, the CDR3 reads TGTGCCAGCAGCTCCGATACGGGACTGAAGAATTCACCCCTCCACTTT. Its protein is CASSSDTGLKNSPLHF.

CDR3 DNA sequence: TGTGCCAGCAGTTCCGAGACAGGGACCCAAGAGACCCAGTACTTC. Its translation is CASSSETGTQETQYF. V usage is TRBV27 and J usage is TRBJ2-5; the match to TRBD1 covers 7 bases. V lost 4 bases and J lost 1; bases outside the gene matches: 6. This CDR3 has 15 residues. CDR1 and CDR2 (germline): MNHEY, SMNVEV (reference sequence).

The V and J genes are TRBV3-1 and TRBJ2-2; TRBD1 or TRBD2 may be the D gene (7 bases each). The ends were cut back, 5 bases at V and 3 bases at J, with 25 bases in the middle. This CDR3 contains 19 residues. The germline gives CDR1 LGHDT, CDR2 YNNKEL (reference sequence). The CDR3 sequence: CASSFDDREGGLDTGELFF. The CDR3 DNA follows: TGTGCCAGCAGCTTCGACGACAGGGAGGGGGGTTTGGACACCGGGGAGCTGTTTTTT.

V gene TRBV7-6 combines with J gene TRBJ2-5, with a tentative D call TRBD2 (5 bases). V was clipped by 5 bases and J by 11 bases, with 24 bases between them. CDR3 length: 15 residues. Germline values: CDR1 SGHVS, CDR2 FNYEAQ. CDR3 DNA: TGTGCCAGCAGCCCCGGGGTAGCGTCATACAATGAGCAGTACTTC. Translated: CASSPGVASYNEQYF.

Comment on this clonotype: The junction does not match germline at one end; this may be a read error. The chain has TRBV7-7 and TRBJ2-5; 7 nucleotides agree with TRBD2. CDR1 and CDR2 (germline): SSHAT, FNYEAQ (reference sequence). The CDR3 spans 16 residues. The CDR3 sequence: CASSLDWTGGGETQYF. The CDR3 DNA follows: TGTGCTAGCAGCTTAGATTGGACTGGGGGAGGGGAGACCCAGTACTTC.

The chain is built from TRBV7-3 and TRBJ2-3; 9 nucleotides match TRBD1. The germline V gene has CDR1 SGHTA and CDR2 FQGTGA. The junction had 9 bases not matched to a gene; V was cut back by 2 bases and J by 3 bases. The CDR3 is made up of 17 amino acids. The CDR3 protein is CASSLYLTGGKTDTQYF. CDR3 DNA: TGTGCCAGCAGCTTATATCTGACAGGGGGGAAAACAGATACGCAGTATTTT. Supplemented by reference TRBV7-3 and TRBJ2-3, the full variable domain reads GAGVSQTPSNKVTEKGKYVELRCDPISGHTALYWYRQSLGQGPEFLIYFQGTGAADDSGLPNDRFFAVRPEGSVSTLKIQRTERGDSAVYLCASSLYLTGGKTDTQYFGPGTRLTVL.

This chain connects TRBV20-1 to TRBJ2-1; TRBD1 matches at 11 bases. The CDR3 consists of 16 residues. Germline trimming cut 1 base from V and 1 base from J; bases unmatched to any gene: 3. The germline V gene has CDR1 DFQATT and CDR2 SNEGSKA (reference sequence). The CDR3 DNA sequence: TGCAGTGCTAGAGGGGGGACAGGGGGTTCCTACAATGAGCAGTTCTTC. It specifies CSARGGTGGSYNEQFF.

This rearrangement joins TRBV7-2 to TRBJ2-1, with D perhaps matching TRBD2 (6 bases). The better agreement between TRBJ2-7 and the DNA end casts doubt on the J call. Looked up from germline, CDR1 is SGHTA and CDR2 is FQGNSA. The CDR3 spans 15 residues. The CDR3 DNA is TGTGCCAGCAGCTTAGTGGAGGGTTCCCACAATGAGCAGTACTTC. This gives the protein CASSLVEGSHNEQYF.

This clonotype was seen a few times. The chain employs TRBV20-1 and TRBJ2-4, with a possible D match to TRBD2 (7 bases). Germline lookup yields CDR1 DFQATT and CDR2 SNEGSKA (reference sequence). V was shortened by 5 bases and J by 4 bases, with 15 bases between the two germline ends. This CDR3 spans 14 amino acids. The CDR3 sequence: CSAGEGGTKNIQYF. CDR3 DNA sequence: TGCAGTGCTGGGGAGGGGGGAACGAAAAACATTCAGTACTTC.

This clonotype showed up just a few times. This chain connects TRBV27 to TRBJ2-5, with TRBD2 matching over 14 bases. J gave up 5 bases and V 5 bases, and 7 bases lay outside the gene matches. This CDR3 is built from 16 residues. In germline, CDR1 is MNHEY, CDR2 SMNVEV (reference sequence). This CDR3 reads CASSPRLAGGVETQYF. CDR3 DNA sequence: TGTGCCAGCAGTCCCCGACTAGCGGGGGGGGTGGAGACCCAGTACTTC.

The chain combines TRBV11-2 with TRBJ2-1; the match to TRBD1 covers 7 bases. This CDR3 region has 15 residues. Germline assignment: CDR1 SGHAT and CDR2 FQNNGV. Losses at the gene ends were 5 bases for V and 0 bases for J; bases not matched to a gene: 4. CDR3 DNA: TGTGCCAGCAGCAAGGGGGCGGGCTCCTACAATGAGCAGTTCTTC. As protein: CASSKGAGSYNEQFF. Combining the CDR3 with reference TRBV11-2 and TRBJ2-1 gives the whole variable domain EAGVAQSPRYKIIEKRQSVAFWCNPISGHATLYWYQQILGQGPKLLIQFQNNGVVDDSQLPKDRFSAERLKGVDSTLKIQPAKLEDSAVYLCASSKGAGSYNEQFFGPGTRLTVL.